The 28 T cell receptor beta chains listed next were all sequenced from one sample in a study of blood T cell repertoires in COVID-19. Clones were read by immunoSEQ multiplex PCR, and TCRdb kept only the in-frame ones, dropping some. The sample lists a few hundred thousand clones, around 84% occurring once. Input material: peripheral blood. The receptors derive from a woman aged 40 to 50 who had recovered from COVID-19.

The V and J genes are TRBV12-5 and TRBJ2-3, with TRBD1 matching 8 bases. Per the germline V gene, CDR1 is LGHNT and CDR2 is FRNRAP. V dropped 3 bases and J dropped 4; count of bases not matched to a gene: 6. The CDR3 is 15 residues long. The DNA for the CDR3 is TGTGCTAGTGGTTTTATAAAACAGGGGGCAGATACGCAGTATTTT. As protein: CASGFIKQGADTQYF.

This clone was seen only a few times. CDR3 sequence (DNA): TGCGCCAGCAGCATTAATCCGGGTTCCAATGAGCAGTTCTTC. It encodes CASSINPGSNEQFF. This rearrangement joins TRBV5-1 to TRBJ2-1; the D is unclear. CDR1 and CDR2 from the germline V gene are SGHRS and YFSETQ. Between the trimmed V and J ends, which lost 4 bases and 6 bases, there was a span of 14 bases. CDR3 length: 14 residues.

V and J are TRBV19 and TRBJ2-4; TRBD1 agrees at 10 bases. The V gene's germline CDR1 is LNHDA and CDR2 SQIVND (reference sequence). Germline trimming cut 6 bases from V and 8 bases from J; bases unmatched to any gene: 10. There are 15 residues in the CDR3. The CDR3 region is CASRGQGLSTDIQYF. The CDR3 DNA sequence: TGTGCCAGTAGGGGACAGGGGTTGAGTACGGACATTCAGTACTTC.

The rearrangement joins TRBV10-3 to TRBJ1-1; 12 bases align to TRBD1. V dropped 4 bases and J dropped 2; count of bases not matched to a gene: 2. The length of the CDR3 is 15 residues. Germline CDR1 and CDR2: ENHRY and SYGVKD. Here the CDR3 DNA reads TGTGCCATCAGTGGAGGGACAGGGGGCAACACTGAAGCTTTCTTT. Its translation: CAISGGTGGNTEAFF.

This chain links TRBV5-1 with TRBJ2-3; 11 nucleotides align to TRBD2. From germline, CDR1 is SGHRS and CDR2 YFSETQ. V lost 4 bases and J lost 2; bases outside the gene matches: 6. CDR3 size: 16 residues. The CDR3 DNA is TGCGCCAGCAGCAGAGCTAGCGGGGGGCTCACAGATACGCAGTATTTT. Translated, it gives CASSRASGGLTDTQYF.

The CDR3 reads CASSKDGGTYNSPLHF. In nucleotides, the CDR3 is TGTGCCAGTAGTAAAGACGGGGGGACCTATAATTCACCCCTCCACTTT. The rearrangement uses TRBV19 and TRBJ1-6; maybe TRBD1 (5 bases). The germline V and J ends were trimmed by 4 bases and 2 bases, with 12 bases remaining between them. The CDR3 consists of 16 residues. CDR1 is LNHDA, CDR2 SQIVND, per germline (reference sequence).

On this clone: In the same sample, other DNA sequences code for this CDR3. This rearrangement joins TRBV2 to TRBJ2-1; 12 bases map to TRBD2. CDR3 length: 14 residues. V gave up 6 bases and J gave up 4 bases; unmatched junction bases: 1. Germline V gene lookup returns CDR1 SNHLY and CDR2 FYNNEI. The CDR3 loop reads CASRTSGGYNEQFF. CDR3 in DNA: TGTGCCAGCAGGACTAGCGGGGGTTACAATGAGCAGTTCTTC. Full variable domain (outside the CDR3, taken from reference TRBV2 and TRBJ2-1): EPEVTQTPSHQVTQMGQEVILRCVPISNHLYFYWYRQILGQKVEFLVSFYNNEISEKSEIFDDQFSVERPDGSNFTLKIRSTKLEDSAMYFCASRTSGGYNEQFFGPGTRLTVL.

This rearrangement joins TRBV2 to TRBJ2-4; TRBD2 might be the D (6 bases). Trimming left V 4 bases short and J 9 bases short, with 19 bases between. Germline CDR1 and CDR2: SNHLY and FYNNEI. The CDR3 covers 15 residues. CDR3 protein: CASSVLAEGGGIQYF. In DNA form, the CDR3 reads TGTGCCAGCAGTGTCCTTGCCGAGGGAGGCGGCATTCAGTACTTC.

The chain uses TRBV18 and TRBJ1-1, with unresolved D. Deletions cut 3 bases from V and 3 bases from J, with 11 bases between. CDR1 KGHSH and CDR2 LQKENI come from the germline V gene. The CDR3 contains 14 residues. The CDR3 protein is CASSPQDLHTEAFF. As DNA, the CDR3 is TGTGCCAGCTCACCCCAGGATCTCCACACTGAAGCTTTCTTT. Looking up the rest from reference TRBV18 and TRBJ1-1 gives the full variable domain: NAGVMQNPRHLVRRRGQEARLRCSPMKGHSHVYWYRQLPEEGLKFMVYLQKENIIDESGMPKERFSAEFPKEGPSILRIQQVVRGDSAAYFCASSPQDLHTEAFFGQGTRLTVV.

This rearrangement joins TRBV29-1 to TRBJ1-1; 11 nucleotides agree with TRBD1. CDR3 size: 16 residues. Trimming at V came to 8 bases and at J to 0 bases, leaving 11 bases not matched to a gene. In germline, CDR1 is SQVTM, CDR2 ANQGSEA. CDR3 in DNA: TGCAGCCTCACTCCGGGACAGGGGGTTATGAACACTGAAGCTTTCTTT. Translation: CSLTPGQGVMNTEAFF.

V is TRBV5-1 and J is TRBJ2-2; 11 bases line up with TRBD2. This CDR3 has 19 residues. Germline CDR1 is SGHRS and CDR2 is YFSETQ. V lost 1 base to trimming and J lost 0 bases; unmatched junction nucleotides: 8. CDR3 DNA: TGCGCCAGCAGCTTGATTTTCCTAGCGGGGGGTTCGAACACCGGGGAGCTGTTTTTT. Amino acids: CASSLIFLAGGSNTGELFF.

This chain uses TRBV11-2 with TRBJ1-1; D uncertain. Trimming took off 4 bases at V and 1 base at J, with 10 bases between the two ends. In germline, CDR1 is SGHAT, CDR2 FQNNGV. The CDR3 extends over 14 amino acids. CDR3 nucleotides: TGTGCCAGCAGCTCCGTCGGCGGGAACACTGAAGCTTTCTTT. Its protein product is CASSSVGGNTEAFF.

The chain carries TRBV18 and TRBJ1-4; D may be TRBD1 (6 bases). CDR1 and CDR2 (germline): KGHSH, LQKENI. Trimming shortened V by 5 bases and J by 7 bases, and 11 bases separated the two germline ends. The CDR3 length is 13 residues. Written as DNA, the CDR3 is TGTGCCAGCTCAGGGACATCGGCTGAAAAACTGTTTTTT. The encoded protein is CASSGTSAEKLFF. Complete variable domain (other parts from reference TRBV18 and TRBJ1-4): NAGVMQNPRHLVRRRGQEARLRCSPMKGHSHVYWYRQLPEEGLKFMVYLQKENIIDESGMPKERFSAEFPKEGPSILRIQQVVRGDSAAYFCASSGTSAEKLFFGSGTQLSVL.

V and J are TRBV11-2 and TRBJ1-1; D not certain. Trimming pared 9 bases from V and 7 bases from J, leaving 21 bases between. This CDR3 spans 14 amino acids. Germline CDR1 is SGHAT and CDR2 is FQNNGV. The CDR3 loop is CASRKLGRHFEAFF. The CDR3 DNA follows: TGTGCCAGTCGAAAGCTTGGCAGACACTTTGAAGCTTTCTTT.

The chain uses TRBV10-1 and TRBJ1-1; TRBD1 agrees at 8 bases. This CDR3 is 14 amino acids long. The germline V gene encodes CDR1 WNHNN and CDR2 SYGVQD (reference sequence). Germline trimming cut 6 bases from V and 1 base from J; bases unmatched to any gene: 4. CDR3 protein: CASRGTGKNTEAFF. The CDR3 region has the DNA TGCGCCAGCAGGGGGACAGGTAAGAACACTGAAGCTTTCTTT.

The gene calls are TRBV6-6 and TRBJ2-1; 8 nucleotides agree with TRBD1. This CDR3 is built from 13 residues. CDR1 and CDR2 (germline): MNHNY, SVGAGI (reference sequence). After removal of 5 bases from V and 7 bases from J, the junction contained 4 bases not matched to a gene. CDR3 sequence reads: CASSKQGANEQFF. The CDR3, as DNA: TGTGCCAGCAGTAAGCAGGGGGCGAATGAGCAGTTCTTC.

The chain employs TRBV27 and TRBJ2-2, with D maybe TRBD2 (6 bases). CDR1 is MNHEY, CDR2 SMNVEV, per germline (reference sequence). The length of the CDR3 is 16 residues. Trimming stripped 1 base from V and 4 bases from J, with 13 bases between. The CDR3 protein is CASSLLSGTLTGELFF. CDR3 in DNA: TGTGCCAGCAGTTTATTATCCGGGACTCTCACCGGGGAGCTGTTTTTT.

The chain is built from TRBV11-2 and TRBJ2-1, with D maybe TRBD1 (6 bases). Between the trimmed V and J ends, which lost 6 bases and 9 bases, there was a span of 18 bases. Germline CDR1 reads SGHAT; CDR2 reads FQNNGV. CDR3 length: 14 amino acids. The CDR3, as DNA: TGTGCCAGCAGTCACAGGGTTTGGAGCAGTGAGCAGTTCTTC. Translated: CASSHRVWSSEQFF.

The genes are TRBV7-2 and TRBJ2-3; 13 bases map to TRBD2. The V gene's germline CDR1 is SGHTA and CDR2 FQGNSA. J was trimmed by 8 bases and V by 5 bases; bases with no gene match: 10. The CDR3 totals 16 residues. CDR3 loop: CASSPRTSGGVFTQYF. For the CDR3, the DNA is TGTGCCAGCAGCCCCCGGACTAGCGGGGGTGTGTTTACGCAGTATTTT.

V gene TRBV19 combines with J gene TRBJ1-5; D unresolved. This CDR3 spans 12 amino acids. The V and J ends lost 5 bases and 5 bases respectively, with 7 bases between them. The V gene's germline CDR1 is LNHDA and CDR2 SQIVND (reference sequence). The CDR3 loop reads CASSGLDQPQHF. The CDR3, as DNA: TGTGCCAGTAGTGGCTTGGATCAGCCCCAGCATTTT.

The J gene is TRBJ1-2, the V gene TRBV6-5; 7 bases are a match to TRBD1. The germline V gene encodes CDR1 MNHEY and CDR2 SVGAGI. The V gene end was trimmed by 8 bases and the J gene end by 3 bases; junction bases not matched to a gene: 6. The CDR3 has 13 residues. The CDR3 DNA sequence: TGTGCCAGCGGGCAACAGGGGTACTATGGCTACACCTTC. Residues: CASGQQGYYGYTF.

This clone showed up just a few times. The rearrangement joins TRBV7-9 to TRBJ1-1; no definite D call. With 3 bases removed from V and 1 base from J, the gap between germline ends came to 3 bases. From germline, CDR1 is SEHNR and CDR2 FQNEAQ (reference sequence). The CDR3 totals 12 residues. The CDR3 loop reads CASSFGNTEAFF. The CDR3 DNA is TGTGCCAGCAGCTTCGGGAACACTGAAGCTTTCTTT.

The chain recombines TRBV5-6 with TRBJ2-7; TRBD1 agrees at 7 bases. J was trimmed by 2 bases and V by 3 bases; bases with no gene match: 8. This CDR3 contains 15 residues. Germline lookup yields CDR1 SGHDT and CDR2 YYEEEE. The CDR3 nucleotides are TGTGCCAGCAGCTCGCCGGGACAGTTAACCTACGAGCAGTACTTC. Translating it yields CASSSPGQLTYEQYF. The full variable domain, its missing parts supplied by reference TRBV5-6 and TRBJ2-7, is DAGVTQSPTHLIKTRGQQVTLRCSPKSGHDTVSWYQQALGQGPQFIFQYYEEEERQRGNFPDRFSGHQFPNYSSELNVNALLLGDSALYLCASSSPGQLTYEQYFGPGTRLTVT.

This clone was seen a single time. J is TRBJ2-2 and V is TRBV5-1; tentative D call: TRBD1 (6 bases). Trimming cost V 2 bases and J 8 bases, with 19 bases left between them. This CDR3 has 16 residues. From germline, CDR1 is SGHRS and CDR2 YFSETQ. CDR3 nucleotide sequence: TGCGCCAGCAGCTTAAACAGGGCCGCGGATTTTGGGGAGCTGTTTTTT. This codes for CASSLNRAADFGELFF.

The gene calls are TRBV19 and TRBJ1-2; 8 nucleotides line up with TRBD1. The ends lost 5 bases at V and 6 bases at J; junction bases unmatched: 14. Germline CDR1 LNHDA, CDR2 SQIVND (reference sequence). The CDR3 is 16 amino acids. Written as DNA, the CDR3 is TGTGCCAGTAGTGCACCACAGGGGGTGTCTATAGATGGCTACACCTTC. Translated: CASSAPQGVSIDGYTF.

CDR3 amino acids: CASSQDLGETQHF. In DNA, the CDR3 is TGCGCCAGCAGCCAAGATTTAGGGGAAACCCAGCATTTT. This chain uses TRBV4-3 with TRBJ1-5; maybe TRBD1 (5 bases). The CDR3 runs to 13 residues. V was clipped by 0 bases and J by 11 bases, with 11 bases between them. Germline V gene data show CDR1 as LGHNA and CDR2 as YSLEER.

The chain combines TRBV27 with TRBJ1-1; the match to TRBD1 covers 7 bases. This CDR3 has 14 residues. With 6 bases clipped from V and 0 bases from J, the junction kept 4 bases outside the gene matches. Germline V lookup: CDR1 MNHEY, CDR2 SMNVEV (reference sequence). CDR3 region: CASRKDRMNTEAFF. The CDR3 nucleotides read TGTGCCAGCAGGAAGGACAGGATGAACACTGAAGCTTTCTTT.

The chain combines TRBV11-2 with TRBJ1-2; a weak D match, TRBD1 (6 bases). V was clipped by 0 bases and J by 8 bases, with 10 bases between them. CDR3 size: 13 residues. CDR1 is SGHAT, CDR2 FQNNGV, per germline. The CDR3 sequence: CASSLEGARGYTF. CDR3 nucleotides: TGTGCCAGCAGCTTAGAGGGGGCGAGGGGCTACACCTTC.